The 4 T cell receptor beta chains below come from one sample, sequenced in a study of T cell repertoires in cytomegalovirus infection. TCRdb itself ran the reads through MiXCR, one entry per CDR3 protein. Among approximately 320,000 distinct CDR3 sequences listed, over 7.5% were seen once. The source material was PBMCs. The receptors come from a human donor in good health (CMV status not recorded). Some clones in this sample may be carry-over from other donors' samples.

This clonotype came up many times. CDR3 region: CASIRDSNQPQHF. In DNA form, the CDR3 reads TGTGCCAGCATTCGGGATAGCAATCAGCCCCAGCATTTT. This rearrangement joins TRBV2 to TRBJ1-5; D unclear. V was pared by 7 bases and J by 0 bases, with 7 bases between. CDR1 and CDR2 from the germline V gene are SNHLY and FYNNEI. The CDR3 extends over 13 amino acids.

V is TRBV7-9 and J is TRBJ1-1; D gene uncertain. V was trimmed by 5 bases and J by 7 bases, leaving 11 bases between them. The CDR3 consists of 12 residues. From germline, CDR1 is SEHNR and CDR2 FQNEAQ (reference sequence). For the CDR3, the DNA is TGTGCCAGCAGCATGAATGGCTATGAAGCTTTCTTT. Translation gives CASSMNGYEAFF.

This clonotype was observed a handful of times. The chain combines TRBV19 with TRBJ1-5, with D hard to call. This CDR3 is 12 amino acids long. Trimming stripped 5 bases from V and 5 bases from J, with 7 bases between. Germline V lookup: CDR1 LNHDA, CDR2 SQIVND (reference sequence). The CDR3 region has the DNA TGTGCCAGTAGTCCGAGCGATCAGCCCCAGCATTTT. It translates to CASSPSDQPQHF.

This chain links TRBV12-3 or TRBV12-4 with TRBJ1-1, with TRBD1 identical over 9 bases. Trimming removed 2 bases from V and 11 bases from J; junction bases left unmatched: 3. The CDR3 covers 12 residues. Here the CDR3 DNA reads TGTGCCAGCAGTTTAACGGACAGGGGCGCTTTCTTT. Encoded protein: CASSLTDRGAFF.